The clone carrying this T cell receptor (beta chain) was seen a few times. No antigen is known for it. This entry comes from a study of OX40 agonist ivuxolimab in advanced cancers. Study-level background: All patients had ivuxolimab intravenously every 2 weeks at 0.01 to 10 mg/kg. Study results and caveats: Antigens targeted by the expanded peripheral T cells were not determined. At 0.1 to 3.0 mg/kg and by week 6, clonal expansion occurred in CD4+ and CD8+ blood T cells.

Germline CDR1 and CDR2: SGHVS and FQNEAQ. The V segment lost 5 bases and the J segment 0 bases; nucleotides outside the gene matches: 13. The CDR3 covers 17 residues. Profiling relied on immunoSEQ multiplex PCR, and the TCRdb table lists in-frame clones only, not all of them. This sample has tens of thousands of clones; around 84% occur once, and the top ten carry around 6%. Blood sampling took place at baseline, cycle 4 day 1, and cycle 7 day 1. The receptor comes from an adult with an advanced solid tumor such as melanoma, head and neck, liver or kidney cancer. V and J are TRBV7-8 and TRBJ2-7; 7 bases map to TRBD1. The material sequenced was CD4+ or CD8+ T cells sorted from blood, taken in a trial of the OX40 agonist ivuxolimab. The CDR3 sequence: CASSPQGDATSSYEQYF. In DNA, the CDR3 is TGTGCCAGCAGCCCCCAGGGGGACGCTACGAGCTCCTACGAGCAGTACTTC.